These 23 T cell receptor beta chains were all obtained from the same sample, sequenced in a study of graft-versus-host responses after intestinal transplantation. TCRdb keeps only in-frame clones here, not all; method: immunoSEQ multiplex PCR. The sample includes approximately 100,000 clones, about 82% seen only once; the top ten take roughly 1.4%. Sequences were derived from PBMCs, sampled 255 days after intestinal transplant. These receptor sequences come from a human patient who received an intestinal transplant, so some T cells may come from the graft donor.

V and J are TRBV28 and TRBJ2-6, with 7 nucleotides matching TRBD2. Unmatched junction bases numbered 5, after V lost 6 bases and J lost 0 bases. This CDR3 comprises 16 residues. Germline V CDR1 and CDR2: MDHEN, SYDVKM. CDR3 in amino acids: CASRGSGGSGANVLTF. DNA for the CDR3: TGTGCCAGCAGAGGGTCGGGGGGCTCTGGGGCCAACGTCCTGACTTTC.

The V call is TRBV2, the J call TRBJ1-6; 10 bases line up with TRBD1. CDR3 length equals 15 residues. V lost 4 bases to trimming and J lost 10 bases; unmatched junction nucleotides: 7. Germline-derived CDR1 and CDR2 are SNHLY and FYNNEI. The CDR3 DNA follows: TGTGCCAGCAGTGTAACCGACAGGGGGCTCTCACCCCTCCACTTT. Translation: CASSVTDRGLSPLHF.

The chain joins TRBV4-1 to TRBJ2-3; a weak D match, TRBD2 (5 bases). The CDR3 loop spans 14 amino acids. From germline, CDR1 is MGHRA and CDR2 YSYEKL. Trimming removed 4 bases from V and 1 base from J, with 9 bases in between. The chain's CDR3 is CASSPDSRTDTQYF. CDR3 bases: TGCGCCAGCAGCCCGGACTCCCGCACAGATACGCAGTATTTT.

This rearrangement joins TRBV19 to TRBJ2-7, with a weak D call TRBD2 (6 bases). The V end was cut by 5 bases, the J end by 0 bases, with 8 bases between. The length of the CDR3 is 13 residues. From germline, CDR1 is LNHDA and CDR2 SQIVND (reference sequence). CDR3 sequence: CASSPGVSYEQYF. The CDR3 DNA follows: TGTGCCAGTAGTCCGGGGGTCTCCTACGAGCAGTACTTC.

The chain joins TRBV5-1 to TRBJ1-1; TRBD1 is a possible D gene (6 bases). Germline assignment: CDR1 SGHRS and CDR2 YFSETQ. The CDR3 is 14 residues long. Trimming pared 3 bases from V and 1 base from J, leaving 10 bases between. In DNA, the CDR3 is TGCGCCAGCAGCTCGATGGACAGGAACACTGAAGCTTTCTTT. This gives the protein CASSSMDRNTEAFF.

The chain uses TRBV6-4 and TRBJ1-6; 7 bases are shared with TRBD1. The V gene end was trimmed by 5 bases and the J gene end by 8 bases; junction bases not matched to a gene: 12. Germline CDR1 and CDR2: MRHNA and SNTAGT. The CDR3 loop spans 16 amino acids. The CDR3 nucleotides read TGTGCCAGCAGTCCGAATGGAGGGGGCGCATATTCACCCCTCCACTTT. It translates to CASSPNGGGAYSPLHF.

The chain combines TRBV10-2 with TRBJ2-1; D call uncertain. Germline V gene lookup returns CDR1 WSHSY and CDR2 SAAADI. The length of the CDR3 is 13 residues. V gave up 7 bases and J gave up 6 bases, with 13 bases separating them. The CDR3 region is CASTLVPGNEQFF. CDR3 nucleotides: TGCGCCAGCACGCTTGTGCCGGGCAATGAGCAGTTCTTC.

The chain has TRBV7-2 and TRBJ2-1, with D perhaps matching TRBD2 (6 bases). CDR3 length: 13 amino acids. V lost 6 bases, J lost 4 bases, and 10 bases lay in between. Germline CDR1 is SGHTA and CDR2 is FQGNSA. CDR3 residues: CASSSAGYNEQFF. The CDR3, as DNA: TGTGCCAGCAGTTCAGCGGGTTACAATGAGCAGTTCTTC.

The chain joins TRBV5-6 to TRBJ1-3; perhaps TRBD1 as D (6 bases). Germline V gene sequence: CDR1 SGHDT, CDR2 YYEEEE. With 4 bases removed from V and 1 base from J, the gap between germline ends came to 18 bases. The CDR3 sequence is 17 residues long. The CDR3 nucleotides are TGTGCCAGCAGCCCCAGGGGACTCGGTCTTTCTGGAAACACCATATATTTT. Protein product: CASSPRGLGLSGNTIYF.

This clone is a singleton in its sample. The chain joins TRBV18 to TRBJ2-7; D is ambiguous. The CDR3 consists of 15 residues. Germline values: CDR1 KGHSH, CDR2 LQKENI. Trimming removed 2 bases from V and 2 bases from J, with 13 bases in between. The CDR3 spells CASSPKTSDPYEQYF. CDR3 bases: TGTGCCAGCTCACCAAAAACCTCCGATCCCTACGAGCAGTACTTC.

The V call is TRBV29-1, the J call TRBJ2-2; maybe TRBD1 (8 bases). Germline CDR1 reads SQVTM; CDR2 reads ANQGSEA. V was pared by 5 bases and J by 4 bases, with 14 bases between. The CDR3 sequence is 14 residues long. CDR3 bases: TGCAGCGTTCTAACAGGGGGGGCCACCGGGGAGCTGTTTTTT. It encodes CSVLTGGATGELFF.

The chain links TRBV19 to TRBJ1-5, with TRBD1 identical over 9 bases. The CDR3 is 16 residues long. Germline CDR1 LNHDA, CDR2 SQIVND (reference sequence). Trimming removed 4 bases from V and 9 bases from J; junction bases left unmatched: 13. This CDR3 reads CASSNPQDRGKVPQHF. The CDR3 bases are TGTGCCAGTAGTAACCCTCAGGACAGGGGAAAGGTGCCCCAGCATTTT.

The rearrangement uses TRBV28 and TRBJ1-5; D is possibly TRBD1 (6 bases). Per the germline V gene, CDR1 is MDHEN and CDR2 is SYDVKM. V was trimmed by 1 base and J by 0 bases, leaving 16 bases between them. The length of the CDR3 is 18 residues. CDR3 in DNA: TGTGCCAGCAGTTTATACCCGACAGGCTCCGATAGCAATCAGCCCCAGCATTTT. Translation gives CASSLYPTGSDSNQPQHF.

This chain uses TRBV7-2 with TRBJ2-2; 8 nucleotides line up with TRBD1. CDR3 size: 17 residues. The germline gives CDR1 SGHTA, CDR2 FQGNSA. Trimming at V came to 2 bases and at J to 4 bases, leaving 9 bases not matched to a gene. Here the CDR3 reads CASSLPTGVGTTGELFF. The CDR3 DNA reads as TGTGCCAGCAGCTTACCGACAGGGGTCGGAACCACCGGGGAGCTGTTTTTT.

This chain uses TRBV18 with TRBJ2-7, with 10 bases fitting TRBD1. Trimming at V came to 5 bases and at J to 3 bases, leaving 4 bases not matched to a gene. Germline CDR1 reads KGHSH; CDR2 reads LQKENI. The CDR3 length is 14 residues. CDR3 protein: CASSKRTGGYEQYV. CDR3 nucleotides: TGTGCCAGCTCAAAAAGGACAGGGGGCTACGAGCAGTACGTC.

The V call is TRBV28, the J call TRBJ1-5; 8 bases align to TRBD1. CDR1 and CDR2 (germline): MDHEN, SYDVKM. The CDR3 sequence is 14 residues long. V dropped 11 bases and J dropped 6; count of bases not matched to a gene: 12. The DNA of the CDR3 is TGTGCCGCTACGACAGGGGCTTATAGTCAGCCCCAGCATTTT. Amino acid sequence: CAATTGAYSQPQHF.

This rearrangement joins TRBV6-5 to TRBJ1-5, with 7 bases fitting TRBD1. The CDR3 totals 11 residues. Trimming removed 6 bases from V and 12 bases from J; junction bases left unmatched: 5. Germline V gene data show CDR1 as MNHEY and CDR2 as SVGAGI. The CDR3 region has the DNA TGTGCCAGCAGACAGGGGTCCATCCAGCATTTT. Amino acid sequence: CASRQGSIQHF.

This chain links TRBV9 with TRBJ2-5; perhaps TRBD2 as D (6 bases). Germline-derived CDR1 and CDR2 are SGDLS and YYNGEE. CDR3 length equals 14 residues. Deletions cut 0 bases from V and 3 bases from J, with 9 bases between. The CDR3 DNA reads as TGTGCCAGCAGCGTAGCTTGGGGGGAAGAGACCCAGTACTTC. Residues: CASSVAWGEETQYF.

The chain joins TRBV15 to TRBJ1-6, with D maybe TRBD1 (5 bases). CDR3 length: 17 amino acids. CDR1 is LNHNV and CDR2 is YYDKDF in the germline V gene (reference sequence). Trimming removed 0 bases at V and 0 bases at J, with 9 bases between. The CDR3 region has the DNA TGTGCCACCAGCAGAGATGGGGCCAGCTCCTATAATTCACCCCTCCACTTT. The encoded protein is CATSRDGASSYNSPLHF.

V gene TRBV5-1 combines with J gene TRBJ2-4; 8 nucleotides line up with TRBD2. The V gene's germline CDR1 is SGHRS and CDR2 YFSETQ. V gave up 0 bases and J gave up 8 bases; unmatched junction bases: 10. The CDR3 is 16 amino acids. CDR3 DNA: TGCGCCAGCAGCTTGGGTGCGGATACGGGAGGGGACATTCAGTACTTC. It encodes CASSLGADTGGDIQYF.

CDR3 DNA: TGTGCCAGCAGTTCCGGACAGGGAGGATATGGCTACACCTTC. This encodes CASSSGQGGYGYTF. The V call is TRBV2, the J call TRBJ1-2; 8 nucleotides agree with TRBD1. Trimming at V came to 5 bases and at J to 5 bases, leaving 7 bases not matched to a gene. The germline V gene encodes CDR1 SNHLY and CDR2 FYNNEI. This CDR3 is built from 14 residues.

The rearrangement uses TRBV30 and TRBJ1-4; a weak D match, TRBD1 (5 bases). Between the trimmed V and J ends, which lost 0 bases and 8 bases, there was a span of 10 bases. Germline CDR1 GTSNPN, CDR2 SVGIG (reference sequence). The CDR3 is 13 residues long. In DNA form, the CDR3 reads TGTGCCTGGAGTGTACATCAGGGAGAAAAACTGTTTTTT. Residues: CAWSVHQGEKLFF. Full variable domain (rest looked up from reference TRBV30 and TRBJ1-4): SQTIHQWPATLVQPVGSPLSLECTVEGTSNPNLYWYRQAAGRGLQLLFYSVGIGQISSEVPQNLSASRPQDRQFILSSKKLLLSDSGFYLCAWSVHQGEKLFFGSGTQLSVL.

Written as DNA, the CDR3 is TGTGCCAGCAGCTTAGCCGCGGGTACGGGTGAAGGCTACACCTTC. It yields the protein CASSLAAGTGEGYTF. The chain employs TRBV7-9 and TRBJ1-2; D remains ambiguous. Trimming cost V 0 bases and J 8 bases, with 16 bases left between them. CDR1 is SEHNR and CDR2 is FQNEAQ in the germline V gene (reference sequence). The CDR3 covers 15 residues.